This T cell receptor (beta chain) was obtained from a study of cytomegalovirus exposure and HLA in healthy donors. Study as a whole: As released early, the data held 85 million to 95 million unique TCRs from HLA-typed donors. Study-level points and caveats: Investigators reported approximately 170 TCR beta chains as tied to cytomegalovirus. An observed cluster of highly shared sequence variants was recorded as a likely sequencing artifact.

Points on this clone: Antigen unknown.

The V gene end was trimmed by 4 bases and the J gene end by 3 bases; junction bases not matched to a gene: 5. This CDR3 has 16 amino acids. CDR1 is LNHDA, CDR2 SQIVND, per germline (reference sequence). The study ran its PCR with 60 Vbeta and 13 Jbeta primers. Assay: immunoSEQ multiplex PCR; the TCRdb copy retains only in-frame clones and omits some. The sample shows approximately 280,000 clones, approximately 90% of them seen only once. The TCR comes from a woman younger than 30 in good health and CMV-seronegative. Material: PBMCs. The rearrangement joins TRBV19 to TRBJ2-1, with 11 bases identical to TRBD2. As DNA, the CDR3 is TGTGCCAGTAGTAACGGACTAGCGGGTATCTACAATGAGCAGTTCTTC. Protein: CASSNGLAGIYNEQFF.